This T cell receptor beta chain was identified during a study of T cells in Graves' hyperthyroidism and ophthalmopathy (dated by TCRdb to between 2018 and 2020). In the study overall: Peripheral blood samples were taken at initial diagnosis, before any treatment was given. In several Graves' hyperthyroidism patients, the study also compared T-cell repertoires from thyroid tissue with T-cell repertoires from blood. Prospective prediction of ophthalmopathy was tested in an independent validation cohort consisting of fewer than 20 hyperthyroidism patients and approximately 16 patients who later progressed to ophthalmopathy. After sampling, hyperthyroidism patients received methimazole starting at 30 mg daily, and ophthalmopathy patients received high-dose intravenous methylprednisolone. To identify TCR V-J signatures that set the groups apart, the researchers used a discovery cohort of more than 95 patients, made up of around 42 with Graves' ophthalmopathy and 57 with stable Graves' hyperthyroidism. The 100 discovery patients were randomly split 7:3 into training and test sets. According to the paper, TCR Vbeta CDR3 sequencing was carried out on more than 120 peripheral blood samples, which came from about 45 ophthalmopathy, under 80 hyperthyroidism and approximately 17 progressor patients. On the study overall, not on this receptor specifically: In cross-validation, a model built on a 13 V-J signature told ophthalmopathy apart from stable hyperthyroidism with about 90% sensitivity and about 81% specificity, and in testing the same model reached 80%/75%. No statistical method was used to set the sample size in advance, and investigators knew the group allocation. In validation, the model predicted progression to ophthalmopathy a median of about 6.5 months before onset, with about 71% sensitivity and more than 72% specificity. Most expanded thyroid clonotypes (frequency above 0.001) were also detected in blood, suggesting blood repertoires may reflect thyroid immune responses.

The TCR beta CDR3 regions were amplified from the RNA transcripts. A first-round RT-PCR of the TCR CDR3 used the HTBI primer set with the Qiagen OneStep RT-PCR kit. Libraries were constructed in a second round of multiplex PCR, after which size selection and purification were performed. Sequencing of the libraries was done on an Illumina HiSeq2000 using paired-end 100 bp reads. The published analysis was carried out like this. Raw data were processed with SOAPnuke, discarding reads with adapters, uncalled bases, mean Phred below 15, or no exact constant-primer or identifier match. COPE v1.2.5 was used to merge high-quality paired reads, and clonotypes were defined as unique nucleotide sequences. MiTCR v1.1 was used to align clonotypes to the IMGT TRBV, TRBD and TRBJ reference segments. Analysis was restricted to V-J combinations with a frequency above 0.0001, which covered roughly 99% of repertoires. A TCS score was defined as the ratio of F50 (clonal expansion) to E x V (chaos), with BLOSUM62-based TCRdist applied between CDR3 peptides within each V-J. Welch's t-statistics and random forest reduced around 510 V-J features to about 13, which were used in a naive Bayes classifier (R e1071). TCRdb reran the public reads through fastp at Q25 and MiXCR, keeping productive beta chains. Merged by CDR3 protein, the rows form single entries marked with the most common genes and DNA. TCRdb assigned the V and J calls; the authors' analysis was not used. The table for this sample lists fewer than 550,000 distinct CDR3 sequences; approximately 25% of them were counted only once. The ten top clones hold approximately 10% of the sample.

The CDR3 contains 14 residues, cysteine and phenylalanine counted. CDR3 DNA only is kept here, 42 bases in frame from base 1. Trimming leaves V shorter by 7 bases and J shorter by 7 bases, with the junction holding 11 bases beyond the gene matches. Per the germline V gene (reference sequence), SEHNR is the CDR1 and FQNEAQ is the CDR2. This clonotype was counted ten times or more. It lacks a known antigen. Qualities for individual bases were not recorded, and no much larger clone is one base off. Ophthalmopathy patients had moderately to severely active disease, with a Clinical Activity Score of 3 or more, a NOSPECS grade of 4 or more, and a disease duration of less than 3 months. Any patient with an uncontrolled infection, another autoimmune disease, pregnancy or lactation was excluded. Diagnoses relied on clinical symptoms, serum thyroxine and TRAb, thyroid ultrasound and orbital computed tomography. Ficoll-Paque density gradient centrifugation was used to isolate PBMCs from around 9.1 ml of fresh peripheral blood. Trizol reagent was used to extract total RNA, and RNA quality was then checked on an Agilent 2100 Bioanalyzer.

This clonotype was obtained from a young woman with Graves' ophthalmopathy. The chain joins TRBV7-9 to TRBJ1-2; 8 middle bases align to TRBD1. Material for sequencing was blood. The sequence in DNA is TGTGCCAGCAACCCCAACAGGGGGAGAGTTGGCTACACCTTC. Its product reads: CASNPNRGRVGYTF.